The 20 T cell receptor beta chains below were found in one sample sequenced in a study of T cells after yellow fever vaccination. TCRdb reprocessed the 5' RACE reads with MiXCR, giving one entry per CDR3 protein. The sample has 300,000 or so distinct CDR3 sequences, approximately 10% seen once. The source was CD4+ T cells sorted from PBMCs, collected 5 days after the yellow fever booster vaccination. These receptors originate from a man younger than 35 who received the YFV17D yellow fever vaccine.

The sample holds many counts of this clonotype. The J gene is TRBJ2-7, the V gene TRBV9; a possible D gene is TRBD1 (6 bases). Trimming took off 4 bases at V and 3 bases at J, with 17 bases between the two ends. Germline CDR1 reads SGDLS; CDR2 reads YYNGEE. This CDR3 region has 15 residues. The CDR3 here is CASSLEGHLYYEQYV. The CDR3 DNA is TGTGCCAGCAGCCTAGAGGGACACCTATACTACGAGCAGTACGTC.

V gene TRBV12-3 or TRBV12-4 combines with J gene TRBJ1-4; D gene uncertain. The length of the CDR3 is 14 residues. V lost 6 bases to trimming and J lost 7 bases, with 15 bases between them. The CDR3 loop reads CASSPWVEGEKLFF. CDR3 coding DNA: TGTGCCAGCAGCCCGTGGGTGGAGGGTGAAAAACTGTTTTTT.

This clonotype was found many times. V usage is TRBV6-2 or TRBV6-3 and J usage is TRBJ2-5, with unresolved D. From germline, CDR1 is MNHEY and CDR2 SVGEGT. Trimming cost V 0 bases and J 7 bases, with 3 bases left between them. The CDR3 extends over 11 amino acids. CDR3 nucleotide sequence: TGTGCCAGCAGTTACTCTGGGACCCAGTACTTC. This sequence encodes CASSYSGTQYF.

This clonotype was observed at least ten times. The chain uses TRBV5-4 and TRBJ2-3; tentative D call: TRBD2 (6 bases). The CDR3 contains 15 residues. CDR1 SGHNT and CDR2 YYREEE come from the germline V gene (reference sequence). V gave up 2 bases and J gave up 2 bases, with 12 bases separating them. CDR3 region: CASSFEAGNTDTQYF. The DNA of the CDR3 is TGTGCCAGCAGCTTTGAGGCGGGAAACACAGATACGCAGTATTTT.

V is TRBV6-5 and J is TRBJ1-5, with D unclear. This CDR3 spans 13 amino acids. The germline V and J ends were trimmed by 6 bases and 7 bases, with 13 bases remaining between them. Germline CDR1 reads MNHEY; CDR2 reads SVGAGI. CDR3 bases: TGTGCCAGCAGGATCAGGTTGGGCCAGCCCCAGCATTTT. Amino acids: CASRIRLGQPQHF.

The chain recombines TRBV4-3 with TRBJ2-1, with unresolved D. Trimming stripped 0 bases from V and 5 bases from J, with 14 bases between. Germline V gene lookup returns CDR1 LGHNA and CDR2 YSLEER. The CDR3 runs to 16 residues. The CDR3 here is CASSQDSASRNNEQFF. Written as DNA, the CDR3 is TGCGCCAGCAGCCAAGATTCGGCCAGTAGAAACAATGAGCAGTTCTTC.

This chain uses TRBV20-1 with TRBJ2-7; TRBD2 matches 9 bases. Germline loops: CDR1 DFQATT, CDR2 SNEGSKA (reference sequence). V lost 6 bases to trimming and J lost 3 bases; unmatched junction nucleotides: 6. This CDR3 contains 13 residues. In DNA, the CDR3 is TGCAGTGCCGGCGGGGGGGCCAGCTACGAGCAGTACTTC. Its translation: CSAGGGASYEQYF.

This clonotype was counted between two and nine times. This sequence joins TRBV6-5 and TRBJ1-1; D possibly corresponds to TRBD1 (5 bases). The CDR3 has 15 amino acids. Looked up from germline, CDR1 is MNHEY and CDR2 is SVGAGI. Trimming removed 7 bases from V and 1 base from J, with 16 bases in between. For the CDR3, the DNA is TGTGCCAGCATTCCTACGGGGCTTGAGAACACTGAAGCTTTCTTT. It translates to CASIPTGLENTEAFF.

This clonotype came up a few times. The V and J genes are TRBV19 and TRBJ2-7; the match to TRBD2 covers 7 bases. Germline assignment: CDR1 LNHDA and CDR2 SQIVND (reference sequence). J lost 3 bases, V lost 1 base, and 6 bases had no gene match. This CDR3 is built from 15 residues. As DNA, the CDR3 is TGTGCCAGTAGTATAGTGTCCGCGGGGGTCTACGAGCAGTACTTC. Its translation: CASSIVSAGVYEQYF. The full variable domain, its missing parts supplied by reference TRBV19 and TRBJ2-7, is DGGITQSPKYLFRKEGQNVTLSCEQNLNHDAMYWYRQDPGQGLRLIYYSQIVNDFQKGDIAEGYSVSREKKESFPLTVTSAQKNPTAFYLCASSIVSAGVYEQYFGPGTRLTVT.

Of note for this clonotype: A junction end diverges from the germline sequence, so it may reflect a read error. V is TRBV7-2 and J is TRBJ2-1; D is perhaps TRBD2 (8 bases). This CDR3 comprises 12 residues. Germline values: CDR1 SGHTA, CDR2 FQGNSA. In DNA, the CDR3 is TGTGCCAGCAGCCTCGACAGGGCGGGGGGTAGGTTC. Amino acids: CASSLDRAGGRF.

For the CDR3, the DNA is TGTGCCAGCAGCTTCCCCGCCGGCTCCTACGAGCAGTACGTC. It codes for CASSFPAGSYEQYV. The chain employs TRBV5-6 and TRBJ2-7; D uncertain. The germline V gene has CDR1 SGHDT and CDR2 YYEEEE. Trimming cost V 2 bases and J 0 bases, with 9 bases left between them. The CDR3 has 14 residues.

This chain links TRBV20-1 with TRBJ2-1; TRBD2 agrees at 8 bases. This CDR3 comprises 17 residues. The germline gives CDR1 DFQATT, CDR2 SNEGSKA (reference sequence). With 2 bases clipped from V and 6 bases from J, the junction kept 15 bases outside the gene matches. The CDR3 here is CSARPASGASGPNEQFF. Here the CDR3 DNA reads TGCAGTGCTAGACCCGCCAGCGGGGCTAGCGGGCCCAATGAGCAGTTCTTC.

This clonotype was observed a few times. The chain is built from TRBV10-3 and TRBJ2-1, with D possibly matching TRBD2 (5 bases). Between the trimmed V and J ends, which lost 3 bases and 5 bases, there was a span of 14 bases. The CDR3 extends over 15 amino acids. Germline V gene sequence: CDR1 ENHRY, CDR2 SYGVKD. The CDR3 region has the DNA TGTGCCATCAGTGATAGTACTAGAAGGCACAATGAGCAGTTCTTC. It translates to CAISDSTRRHNEQFF.

This clonotype has ten or more counts. The V and J genes are TRBV6-5 and TRBJ1-1; the D gene is possibly TRBD1 (6 bases). Looked up from germline, CDR1 is MNHEY and CDR2 is SVGAGI. This CDR3 comprises 14 residues. V lost 3 bases to trimming and J lost 5 bases, with 13 bases between them. CDR3 loop: CASSYRQGRTEAFF. The CDR3 nucleotides are TGTGCCAGCAGTTATCGGCAGGGGAGGACTGAAGCTTTCTTT.

This clonotype was observed a handful of times. V gene TRBV4-3 combines with J gene TRBJ1-2; D unresolved. Germline V CDR1 and CDR2: LGHNA, YSLEER. Trimming stripped 3 bases from V and 6 bases from J, with 17 bases between. The CDR3 is made up of 15 amino acids. The CDR3 bases are TGCGCCAGCAGCCATTCAGGAAATCGGTACGATGGCTACACCTTC. It is translated as CASSHSGNRYDGYTF.

This clonotype was detected a few times. The chain employs TRBV20-1 and TRBJ1-1; tentatively, D is TRBD1 (5 bases). This CDR3 is 14 amino acids long. With 1 base removed from V and 1 base from J, the gap between germline ends came to 10 bases. Looked up from germline, CDR1 is DFQATT and CDR2 is SNEGSKA (reference sequence). CDR3 protein: CSARVGGPNTEAFF. DNA for the CDR3: TGCAGTGCTAGAGTGGGGGGACCGAACACTGAAGCTTTCTTT.

The CDR3 protein is CASSFYGGRHNTGELFF. The DNA of the CDR3 is TGTGCCAGCAGCTTCTACGGGGGGCGTCACAACACCGGGGAGCTGTTTTTT. V and J are TRBV7-3 and TRBJ2-2, with a weak D call TRBD2 (7 bases). The germline gives CDR1 SGHTA, CDR2 FQGTGA. Trimming left V 3 bases short and J 2 bases short, with 16 bases between. The length of the CDR3 is 17 residues. The whole variable domain, filled in from reference TRBV7-3 and TRBJ2-2, reads GAGVSQTPSNKVTEKGKYVELRCDPISGHTALYWYRQSLGQGPEFLIYFQGTGAADDSGLPNDRFFAVRPEGSVSTLKIQRTERGDSAVYLCASSFYGGRHNTGELFFGEGSRLTVL.

V usage is TRBV28 and J usage is TRBJ1-2; D possibly corresponds to TRBD1 (6 bases). Germline V gene sequence: CDR1 MDHEN, CDR2 SYDVKM. The ends were cut back, 3 bases at V and 4 bases at J, with 15 bases in the middle. This CDR3 comprises 15 residues. CDR3 nucleotide sequence: TGTGCCAGCAGTTTCAGGGGCCTGAACCTCTATGGCTACACCTTC. It encodes CASSFRGLNLYGYTF.

This clonotype was seen more than once but under ten times. The gene calls are TRBV5-6 and TRBJ1-5; D is possibly TRBD1 (5 bases). The CDR3 has 14 amino acids. V lost 1 base and J lost 3, with 8 bases in between. Germline CDR1 is SGHDT and CDR2 is YYEEEE. The CDR3 spells CASSLLGANQPQHF. In nucleotides, the CDR3 is TGTGCCAGCAGCTTGCTCGGGGCCAATCAGCCCCAGCATTTT.

The chain couples TRBV20-1 to TRBJ2-1; D not resolved. The CDR3 is 14 residues long. Deletions cut 4 bases from V and 0 bases from J, with 10 bases between. Germline values: CDR1 DFQATT, CDR2 SNEGSKA (reference sequence). CDR3 region: CSAISGSSYNEQFF. In DNA form, the CDR3 reads TGCAGTGCTATATCAGGCAGCTCCTACAATGAGCAGTTCTTC.